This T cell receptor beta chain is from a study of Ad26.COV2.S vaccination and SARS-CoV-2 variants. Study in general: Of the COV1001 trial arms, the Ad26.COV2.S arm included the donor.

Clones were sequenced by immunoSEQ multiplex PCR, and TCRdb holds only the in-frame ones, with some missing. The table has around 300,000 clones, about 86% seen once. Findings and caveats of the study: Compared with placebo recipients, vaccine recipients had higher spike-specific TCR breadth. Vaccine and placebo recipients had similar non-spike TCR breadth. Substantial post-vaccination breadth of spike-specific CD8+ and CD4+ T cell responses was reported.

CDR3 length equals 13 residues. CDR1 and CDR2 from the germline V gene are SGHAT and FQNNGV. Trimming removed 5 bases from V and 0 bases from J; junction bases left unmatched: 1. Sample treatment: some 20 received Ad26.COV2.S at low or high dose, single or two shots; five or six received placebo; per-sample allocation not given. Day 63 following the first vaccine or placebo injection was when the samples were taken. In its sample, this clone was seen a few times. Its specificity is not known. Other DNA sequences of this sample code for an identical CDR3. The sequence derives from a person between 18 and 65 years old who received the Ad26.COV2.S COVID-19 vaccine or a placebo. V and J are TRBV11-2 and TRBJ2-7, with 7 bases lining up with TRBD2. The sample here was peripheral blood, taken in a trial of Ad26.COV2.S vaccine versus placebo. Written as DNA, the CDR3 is TGTGCCAGCAGCCCGGGGGGCTCCTACGAGCAGTACTTC. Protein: CASSPGGSYEQYF.